The 7 T cell receptor beta chains reported below all come from one sample, sequenced in a study of blood T cell repertoires in COVID-19. The assay was immunoSEQ multiplex PCR, and TCRdb's table has in-frame clones only and misses some. The sample holds 300,000 to 450,000 clones; around 90% are singletons and the top ten take about 2.9%. Sequencing used peripheral blood. The source of these receptors is a woman under 40 with COVID-19, enrolled during active disease.

The chain uses TRBV27 and TRBJ1-1; TRBD1 is a possible D gene (6 bases). Germline assignment: CDR1 MNHEY and CDR2 SMNVEV (reference sequence). The CDR3 runs 14 residues. V was trimmed by 6 bases and J by 3 bases, leaving 14 bases between them. This CDR3 reads CASSSRGGHTEAFF. In nucleotides, the CDR3 is TGTGCCAGCAGCTCTAGGGGGGGTCACACTGAAGCTTTCTTT.

The sample holds one count of this clone. The chain employs TRBV27 and TRBJ2-1; 11 positions agree with TRBD2. Germline V CDR1 and CDR2: MNHEY, SMNVEV (reference sequence). The CDR3 is made up of 15 amino acids. V lost 5 bases to trimming and J lost 7 bases; unmatched junction nucleotides: 7. CDR3 DNA: TGTGCCAGCAGTCTTGGACTAGCGGGCCCAAATGAGCAGTTCTTC. Translation gives CASSLGLAGPNEQFF.

The V call is TRBV12-3 or TRBV12-4, the J call TRBJ1-2, with D unclear. V lost 4 bases and J 5 bases, leaving 11 bases between the germline ends. CDR3 length: 13 residues. Written as DNA, the CDR3 is TGTGCCAGCAGTTCCAGGCAGTTTTATGGCTACACCTTC. Protein sequence: CASSSRQFYGYTF.

In DNA, the CDR3 is TGTGCCAGCACCCAATCTAACTATGGCTACACCTTC. Its protein is CASTQSNYGYTF. This chain links TRBV28 with TRBJ1-2; D call uncertain. Per the germline V gene, CDR1 is MDHEN and CDR2 is SYDVKM. The CDR3 is made up of 12 amino acids. V dropped 7 bases and J dropped 0 bases, with 6 bases sitting between them.

The V call is TRBV18, the J call TRBJ2-7; tentatively, D is TRBD2 (6 bases). The germline V gene has CDR1 KGHSH and CDR2 LQKENI. V lost 2 bases, J lost 1 base, and 12 bases lay in between. The length of the CDR3 is 15 residues. The CDR3 DNA reads TGTGCCAGCTCACCAAGGGGAGGCCAGTCCTACGAGCAGTACGTC. Encoded protein: CASSPRGGQSYEQYV.

The rearrangement links TRBV3-1 (or the pseudogene TRBV3-2) to TRBJ2-7; D is ambiguous. The V end lost 2 bases, the J end lost 2 bases, and 10 bases lay between the germline ends. The CDR3 extends over 14 amino acids. Germline assignment: CDR1 LGHDT and CDR2 YNNKEL (reference sequence). In DNA form, the CDR3 reads TGTGCCAGCAGCCAATTCCTAGGAGCCTACGAGCAGTACGTC. Translating gives CASSQFLGAYEQYV.

The chain recombines TRBV13 with TRBJ2-7; 7 bases agree with TRBD2. With V trimmed by 0 bases and J by 5 bases, 7 bases remained unmatched. The CDR3 sequence is 15 residues long. Per germline, CDR1 PRHDT and CDR2 FYEKMQ (reference sequence). The CDR3 loop reads CASSLGPGRANEQYV. The CDR3 DNA is TGTGCCAGCAGCTTAGGCCCGGGGAGGGCGAACGAGCAGTACGTC.